This T cell receptor (beta chain) was documented in a study of blood T cell repertoires in COVID-19. Study context: Acute-phase and convalescent COVID-19 samples originated in the United States, Italy and Spain. PBMCs, B-cell-depleted T cells, or T cells provided the cDNA or gDNA that made up the material.

Per the germline V gene, CDR1 is SGHKS and CDR2 is YYEKEE (reference sequence). V shed 1 base and J shed 8 bases, with 13 bases lying between them. This CDR3 spans 14 amino acids. Original handling: Reference gene primer amplification yielded estimated nucleated cell counts. Sequenced by immunoSEQ multiplex PCR; TCRdb stores in-frame clones only, minus some. V and J calls and clone size are copied from that table; D and trimming were computed from the DNA. Of 200,000 to 250,000 clones listed, 86% are singletons. The sample consisted of peripheral blood. The chain joins TRBV5-5 to TRBJ1-5; maybe TRBD1 (6 bases). This clonotype originated in a woman between 45 and 60 years old with acute or convalescent COVID-19. CDR3 nucleotides: TGTGCCAGCAGCTTGTTAGGGGGATTGGAGCCCCAGCATTTT. This sequence encodes CASSLLGGLEPQHF.